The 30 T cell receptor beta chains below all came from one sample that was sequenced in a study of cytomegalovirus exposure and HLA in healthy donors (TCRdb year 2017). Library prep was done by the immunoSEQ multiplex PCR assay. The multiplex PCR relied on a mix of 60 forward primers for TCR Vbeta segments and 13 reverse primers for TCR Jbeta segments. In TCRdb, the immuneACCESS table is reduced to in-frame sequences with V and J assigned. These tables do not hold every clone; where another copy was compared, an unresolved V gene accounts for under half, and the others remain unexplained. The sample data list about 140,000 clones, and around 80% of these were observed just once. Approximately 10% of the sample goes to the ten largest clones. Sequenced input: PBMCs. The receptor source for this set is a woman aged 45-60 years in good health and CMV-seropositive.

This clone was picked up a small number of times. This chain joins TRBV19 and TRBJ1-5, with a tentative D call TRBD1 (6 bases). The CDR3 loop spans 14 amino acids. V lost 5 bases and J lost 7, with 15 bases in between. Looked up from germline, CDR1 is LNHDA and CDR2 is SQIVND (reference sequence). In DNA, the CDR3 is TGTGCCAGTAGTGAACAGGGATCATGGCAGCCCCAGCATTTT. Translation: CASSEQGSWQPQHF. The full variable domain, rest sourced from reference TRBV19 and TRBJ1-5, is DGGITQSPKYLFRKEGQNVTLSCEQNLNHDAMYWYRQDPGQGLRLIYYSQIVNDFQKGDIAEGYSVSREKKESFPLTVTSAQKNPTAFYLCASSEQGSWQPQHFGDGTRLSIL.

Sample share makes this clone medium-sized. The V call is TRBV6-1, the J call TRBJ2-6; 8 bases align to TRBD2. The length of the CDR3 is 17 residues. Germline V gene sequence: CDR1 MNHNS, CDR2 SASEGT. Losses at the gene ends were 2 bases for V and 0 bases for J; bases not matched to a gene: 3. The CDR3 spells CASSEPAGASGANVLTF. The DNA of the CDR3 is TGTGCCAGCAGTGAACCAGCGGGGGCCTCTGGGGCCAACGTCCTGACTTTC.

The CDR3 DNA reads TGTGCCTGGACGCGGGGACTGGTCTATGGCTACACCTTC. Its translation: CAWTRGLVYGYTF. J is TRBJ1-2 and V is TRBV30; D is possibly TRBD1 (5 bases). The V end lost 4 bases, the J end lost 4 bases, and 13 bases lay between the germline ends. Germline CDR1 is GTSNPN and CDR2 is SVGIG (reference sequence). This CDR3 has 13 residues. Full variable domain (rest looked up from reference TRBV30 and TRBJ1-2): SQTIHQWPATLVQPVGSPLSLECTVEGTSNPNLYWYRQAAGRGLQLLFYSVGIGQISSEVPQNLSASRPQDRQFILSSKKLLLSDSGFYLCAWTRGLVYGYTFGSGTRLTVV.

CDR3: CASSQVGQGSTEAFF. The CDR3 DNA reads TGTGCCAGCAGCCAAGTTGGACAGGGAAGCACTGAAGCTTTCTTT. J is TRBJ1-1 and V is TRBV4-2; 8 nucleotides align to TRBD1. The CDR3 length is 15 residues. From germline, CDR1 is LGHNA and CDR2 YNFKEQ. V gave up 1 base and J gave up 4 bases; unmatched junction bases: 5.

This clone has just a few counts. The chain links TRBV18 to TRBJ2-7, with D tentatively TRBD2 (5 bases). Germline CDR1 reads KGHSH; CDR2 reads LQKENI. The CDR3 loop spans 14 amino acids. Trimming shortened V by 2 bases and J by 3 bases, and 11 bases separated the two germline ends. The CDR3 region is CASSPSPEVYEQYF. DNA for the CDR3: TGTGCCAGCTCACCATCTCCGGAGGTCTACGAGCAGTACTTC.

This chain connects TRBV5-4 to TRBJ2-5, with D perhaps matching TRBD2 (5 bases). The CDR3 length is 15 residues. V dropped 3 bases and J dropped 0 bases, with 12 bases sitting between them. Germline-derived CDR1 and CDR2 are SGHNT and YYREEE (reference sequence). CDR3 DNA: TGTGCCAGCAGCTCACCCTGGGGAGACCAAGAGACCCAGTACTTC. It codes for CASSSPWGDQETQYF.

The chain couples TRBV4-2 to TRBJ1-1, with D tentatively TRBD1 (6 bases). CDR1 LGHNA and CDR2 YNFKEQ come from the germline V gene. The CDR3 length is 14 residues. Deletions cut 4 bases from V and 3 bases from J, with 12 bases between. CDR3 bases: TGTGCCAGCAGCCGGATAGGACAGTACACTGAAGCTTTCTTT. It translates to CASSRIGQYTEAFF.

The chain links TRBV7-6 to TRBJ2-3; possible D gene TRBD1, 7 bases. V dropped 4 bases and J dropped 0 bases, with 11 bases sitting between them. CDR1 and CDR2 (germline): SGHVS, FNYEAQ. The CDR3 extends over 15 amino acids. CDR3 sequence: CASSSQGGSTDTQYF. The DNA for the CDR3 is TGTGCCAGCAGCTCCCAGGGGGGAAGCACAGATACGCAGTATTTT.

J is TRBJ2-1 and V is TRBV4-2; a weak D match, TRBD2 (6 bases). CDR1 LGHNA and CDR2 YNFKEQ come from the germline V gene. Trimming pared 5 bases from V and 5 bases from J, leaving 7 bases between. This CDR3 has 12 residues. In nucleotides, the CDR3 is TGTGCCAGCAGCTCGGGGGACAATGAGCAGTTCTTC. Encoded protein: CASSSGDNEQFF.

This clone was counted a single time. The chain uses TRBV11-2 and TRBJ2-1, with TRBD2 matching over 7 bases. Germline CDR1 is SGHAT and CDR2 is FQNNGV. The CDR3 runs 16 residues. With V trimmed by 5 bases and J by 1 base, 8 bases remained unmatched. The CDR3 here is CASSRVRGRSYNEQFF. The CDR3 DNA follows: TGTGCCAGCAGCCGCGTCCGCGGGAGATCCTACAATGAGCAGTTCTTC.

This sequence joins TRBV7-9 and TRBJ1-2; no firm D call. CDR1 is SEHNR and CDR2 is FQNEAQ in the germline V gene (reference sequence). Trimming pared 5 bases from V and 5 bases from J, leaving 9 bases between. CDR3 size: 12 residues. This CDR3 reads CASSGMVYGYTF. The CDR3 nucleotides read TGTGCCAGCAGCGGCATGGTGTATGGCTACACCTTC.

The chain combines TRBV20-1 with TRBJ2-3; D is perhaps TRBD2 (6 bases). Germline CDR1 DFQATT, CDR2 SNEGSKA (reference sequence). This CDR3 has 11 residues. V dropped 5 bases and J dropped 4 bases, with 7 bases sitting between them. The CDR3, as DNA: TGCAGTGCTGGGGGGTCAGATACGCAGTATTTT. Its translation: CSAGGSDTQYF.

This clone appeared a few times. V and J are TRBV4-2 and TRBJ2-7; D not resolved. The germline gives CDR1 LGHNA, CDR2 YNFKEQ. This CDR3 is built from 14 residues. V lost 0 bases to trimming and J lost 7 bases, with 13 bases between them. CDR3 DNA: TGTGCCAGCAGCCAAGATACTAACCGTGGGGAGCAGTACTTC. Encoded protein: CASSQDTNRGEQYF.

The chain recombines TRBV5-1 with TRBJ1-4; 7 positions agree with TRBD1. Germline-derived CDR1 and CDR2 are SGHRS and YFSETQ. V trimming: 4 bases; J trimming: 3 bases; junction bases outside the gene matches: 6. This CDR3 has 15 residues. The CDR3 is CASSPRDRANEKLFF. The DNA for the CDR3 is TGCGCCAGCAGCCCTAGGGACAGAGCTAATGAAAAACTGTTTTTT.

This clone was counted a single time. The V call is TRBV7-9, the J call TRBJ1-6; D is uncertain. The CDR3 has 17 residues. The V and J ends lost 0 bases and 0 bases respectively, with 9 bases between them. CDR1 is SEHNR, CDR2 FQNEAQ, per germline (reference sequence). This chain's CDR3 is CASSLATRSSYNSPLHF. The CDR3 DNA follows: TGTGCCAGCAGCTTAGCGACTCGGAGCTCCTATAATTCACCCCTCCACTTT.

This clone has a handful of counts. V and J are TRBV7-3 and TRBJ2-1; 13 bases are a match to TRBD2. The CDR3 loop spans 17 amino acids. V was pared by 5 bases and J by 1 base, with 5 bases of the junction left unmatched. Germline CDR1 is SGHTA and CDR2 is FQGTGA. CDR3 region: CASSPRTSGGSYNEQFF. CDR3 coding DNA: TGTGCCAGCAGCCCCAGGACTAGCGGGGGTTCCTACAATGAGCAGTTCTTC.

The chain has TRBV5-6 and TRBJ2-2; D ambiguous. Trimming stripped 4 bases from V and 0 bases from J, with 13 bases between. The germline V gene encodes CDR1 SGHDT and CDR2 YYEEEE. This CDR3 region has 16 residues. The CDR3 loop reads CASSPLQTSNTGELFF. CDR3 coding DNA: TGTGCCAGCAGCCCTCTACAGACATCGAACACCGGGGAGCTGTTTTTT.

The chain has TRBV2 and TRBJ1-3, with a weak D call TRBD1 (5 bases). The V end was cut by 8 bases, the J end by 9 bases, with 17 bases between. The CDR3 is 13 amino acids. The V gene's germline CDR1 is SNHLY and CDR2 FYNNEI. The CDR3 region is CASARSPGGTIYF. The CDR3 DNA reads TGTGCCAGCGCACGTTCCCCCGGGGGCACCATATATTTT. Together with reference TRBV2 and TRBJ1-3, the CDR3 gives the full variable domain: EPEVTQTPSHQVTQMGQEVILRCVPISNHLYFYWYRQILGQKVEFLVSFYNNEISEKSEIFDDQFSVERPDGSNFTLKIRSTKLEDSAMYFCASARSPGGTIYFGEGSWLTVV.

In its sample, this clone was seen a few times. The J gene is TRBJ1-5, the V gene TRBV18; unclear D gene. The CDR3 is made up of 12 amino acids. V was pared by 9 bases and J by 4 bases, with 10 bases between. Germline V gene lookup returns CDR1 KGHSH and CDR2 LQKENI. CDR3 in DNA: TGTGCCAGTCAAGACGGGAATCAGCCCCAGCATTTT. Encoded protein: CASQDGNQPQHF.

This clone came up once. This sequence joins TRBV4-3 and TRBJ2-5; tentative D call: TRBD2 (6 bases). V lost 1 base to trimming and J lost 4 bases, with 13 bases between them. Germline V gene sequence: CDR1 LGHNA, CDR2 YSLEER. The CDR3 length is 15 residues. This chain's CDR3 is CASSQGPGRGETQYF. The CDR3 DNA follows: TGCGCCAGCAGCCAAGGCCCAGGGCGGGGAGAGACCCAGTACTTC.

CDR3 sequence: CASSHDRQNTGELFF. CDR3 DNA: TGTGCCAGCAGCCACGACAGGCAGAACACCGGGGAGCTGTTTTTT. V gene TRBV7-8 combines with J gene TRBJ2-2; D is possibly TRBD1 (6 bases). Looked up from germline, CDR1 is SGHVS and CDR2 is FQNEAQ. The CDR3 runs 15 residues. Between the trimmed V and J ends, which lost 5 bases and 1 base, there was a span of 11 bases.

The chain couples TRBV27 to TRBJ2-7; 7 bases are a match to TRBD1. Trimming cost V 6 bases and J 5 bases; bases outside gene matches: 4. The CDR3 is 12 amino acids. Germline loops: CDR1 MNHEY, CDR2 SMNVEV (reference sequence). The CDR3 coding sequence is TGTGCCAGCAGCAAACAGGGGAACGAGCAGTACTTC. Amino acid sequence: CASSKQGNEQYF.

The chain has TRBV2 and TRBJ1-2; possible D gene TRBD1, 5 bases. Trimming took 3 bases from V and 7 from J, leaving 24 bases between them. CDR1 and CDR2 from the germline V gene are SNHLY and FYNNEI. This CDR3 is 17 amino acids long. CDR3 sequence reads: CASSESLGVGGTPGYTF. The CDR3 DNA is TGTGCCAGCAGTGAGTCTCTTGGAGTGGGCGGGACTCCTGGCTACACCTTC.

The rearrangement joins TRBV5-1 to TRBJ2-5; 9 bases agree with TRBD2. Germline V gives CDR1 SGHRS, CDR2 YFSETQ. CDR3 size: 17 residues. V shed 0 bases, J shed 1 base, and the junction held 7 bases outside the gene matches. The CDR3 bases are TGCGCCAGCAGCTTGGCTGCCGGCGGGGGGGCCCAAGAGACCCAGTACTTC. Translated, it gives CASSLAAGGGAQETQYF.

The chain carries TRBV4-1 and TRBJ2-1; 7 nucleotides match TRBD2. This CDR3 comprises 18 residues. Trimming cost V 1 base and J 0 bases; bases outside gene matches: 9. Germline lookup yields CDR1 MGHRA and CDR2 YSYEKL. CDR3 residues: CASSQGLGGWSSYNEQFF. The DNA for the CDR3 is TGCGCCAGCAGCCAAGGTTTGGGGGGGTGGAGCTCCTACAATGAGCAGTTCTTC.

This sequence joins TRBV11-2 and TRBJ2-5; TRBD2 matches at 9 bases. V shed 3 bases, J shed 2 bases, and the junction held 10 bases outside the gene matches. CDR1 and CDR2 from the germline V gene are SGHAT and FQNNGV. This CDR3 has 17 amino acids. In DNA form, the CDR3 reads TGTGCCAGCAGCTTCCAGGGAGCGGGGGGAGAACAAGAGACCCAGTACTTC. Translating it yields CASSFQGAGGEQETQYF.

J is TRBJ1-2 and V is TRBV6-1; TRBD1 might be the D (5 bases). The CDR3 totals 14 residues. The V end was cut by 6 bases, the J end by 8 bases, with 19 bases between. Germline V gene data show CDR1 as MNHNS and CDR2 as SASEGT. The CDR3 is CASRSGTPGEGYTF. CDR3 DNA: TGTGCCAGCAGGAGCGGGACCCCCGGCGAAGGCTACACCTTC.

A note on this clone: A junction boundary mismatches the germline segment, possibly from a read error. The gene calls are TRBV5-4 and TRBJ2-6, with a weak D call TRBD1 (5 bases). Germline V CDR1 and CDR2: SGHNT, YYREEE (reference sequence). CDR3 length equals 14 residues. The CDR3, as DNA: TGTGCCAGCAGATTAGACGCTGGGGCCACCGTCCTGACTTTC. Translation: CASRLDAGATVLTF.

In DNA, the CDR3 is TGTGCCAGTAGTCCCCGACAGGGGGAATCCGAGCAGTACTTC. Translating it yields CASSPRQGESEQYF. The chain couples TRBV19 to TRBJ2-7; TRBD1 agrees at 9 bases. Unmatched junction bases numbered 8, after V lost 5 bases and J lost 6 bases. The length of the CDR3 is 14 residues. CDR1 and CDR2 from the germline V gene are LNHDA and SQIVND (reference sequence). Together with reference TRBV19 and TRBJ2-7, the CDR3 gives the full variable domain: DGGITQSPKYLFRKEGQNVTLSCEQNLNHDAMYWYRQDPGQGLRLIYYSQIVNDFQKGDIAEGYSVSREKKESFPLTVTSAQKNPTAFYLCASSPRQGESEQYFGPGTRLTVT.

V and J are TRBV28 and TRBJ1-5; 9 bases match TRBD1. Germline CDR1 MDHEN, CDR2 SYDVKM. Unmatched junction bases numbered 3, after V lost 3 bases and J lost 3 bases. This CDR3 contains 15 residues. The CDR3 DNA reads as TGTGCCAGCAGTTTCCGGGACAGGGACAATCAGCCCCAGCATTTT. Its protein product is CASSFRDRDNQPQHF.